This TCR beta chain emerged from a study of cytomegalovirus exposure and HLA in healthy donors. Amplification used 60 Vbeta primers and 13 Jbeta primers. Profiled with immunoSEQ multiplex PCR; TCRdb holds only in-frame clones, not every one. The sample holds fewer than 150,000 clones. The junction had 6 bases not matched to a gene; V was cut back by 5 bases and J by 2 bases. The CDR3 contains 14 residues. Germline CDR1 SEHNR, CDR2 FQNEAQ (reference sequence). Specimen: PBMCs. This TCR came from a woman aged 55-70 years in good health and CMV-seronegative. The chain has TRBV7-9 and TRBJ2-7; 7 bases are shared with TRBD2. CDR3 coding DNA: TGTGCCAGCAGCGCGGGGGTACCTCCCTACGAGCAGTACTTC. Protein sequence: CASSAGVPPYEQYF.